The 28 T cell receptor beta chains below were found in one sample sequenced in a study of T cell responses to AZD1222 COVID-19 vaccine. Clones were read by immunoSEQ multiplex PCR, and TCRdb kept only the in-frame ones, dropping some. The sample contains 95,000 to 130,000 clones, more than 85% of which appear only once. Specimen: peripheral blood, collected on day 0 of AZD1222 vaccination. Receptors originate from an adult in good health.

The V and J genes are TRBV28 and TRBJ2-7; 10 bases agree with TRBD1. Losses at the gene ends were 5 bases for V and 4 bases for J; bases not matched to a gene: 5. The CDR3 sequence is 14 residues long. Germline V gene sequence: CDR1 MDHEN, CDR2 SYDVKM. For the CDR3, the DNA is TGTGCCAGCAGTCCCGGGGACAGGGGTTACGAGCAGTACTTC. Residues: CASSPGDRGYEQYF.

This CDR3 reads CAWDRGGGNSPLHF. CDR3 nucleotide sequence: TGTGCCTGGGACAGGGGTGGTGGGAATTCACCCCTCCACTTT. This rearrangement joins TRBV30 to TRBJ1-6, with 8 bases aligning to TRBD1. J gave up 7 bases and V 5 bases, and 7 bases lay outside the gene matches. Germline V lookup: CDR1 GTSNPN, CDR2 SVGIG (reference sequence). CDR3 length equals 14 residues. The whole variable domain, remainder taken from reference TRBV30 and TRBJ1-6, is SQTIHQWPATLVQPVGSPLSLECTVEGTSNPNLYWYRQAAGRGLQLLFYSVGIGQISSEVPQNLSASRPQDRQFILSSKKLLLSDSGFYLCAWDRGGGNSPLHFGNGTRLTVT.

This rearrangement joins TRBV27 to TRBJ1-1; TRBD1 aligns across 8 bases. There are 14 residues in the CDR3. Losses at the gene ends were 4 bases for V and 7 bases for J; bases not matched to a gene: 8. Germline CDR1 is MNHEY and CDR2 is SMNVEV (reference sequence). Written as DNA, the CDR3 is TGTGCCAGCAGTTACAGGGGGGGTTTTGGTGAAGCTTTCTTT. It specifies CASSYRGGFGEAFF.

CDR3 sequence: CASSLFDSPMNTEAFF. For the CDR3, the DNA is TGTGCCAGCAGCTTATTTGACAGCCCTATGAACACTGAAGCTTTCTTT. The J gene is TRBJ1-1, the V gene TRBV7-2, with D possibly TRBD1 on 5 matching bases. The ends were cut back, 2 bases at V and 0 bases at J, with 13 bases in the middle. CDR1 is SGHTA and CDR2 is FQGNSA in the germline V gene. This CDR3 comprises 16 residues.

The chain couples TRBV29-1 to TRBJ2-5; possibly TRBD2 for D (5 bases). Trimming took off 8 bases at V and 3 bases at J, with 13 bases between the two ends. CDR1 is SQVTM and CDR2 is ANQGSEA in the germline V gene. The CDR3 is 12 amino acids. CDR3 sequence (DNA): TGCAGCCAAACCAGAGCGGAAGAGACCCAGTACTTC. This encodes CSQTRAEETQYF.

A few counts support this clone. The chain couples TRBV7-6 to TRBJ2-7; 10 nucleotides agree with TRBD1. The CDR3 length is 17 residues. Per germline, CDR1 SGHVS and CDR2 FNYEAQ. V was clipped by 2 bases and J by 4 bases; unmatched bases: 11. CDR3 DNA: TGTGCCAGCAGCTTATCAGGGACAGGGGCCCGAGAATACGAGCAGTACTTC. It translates to CASSLSGTGAREYEQYF.

The rearrangement links TRBV28 to TRBJ1-3; a weak D match, TRBD1 (6 bases). This CDR3 region has 15 residues. Germline CDR1 MDHEN, CDR2 SYDVKM. Trimming took off 7 bases at V and 2 bases at J, with 15 bases between the two ends. The CDR3 reads CASNTLEGAGNTIYF. The CDR3, as DNA: TGTGCCAGCAACACCCTAGAGGGGGCTGGAAACACCATATATTTT.

The chain links TRBV27 to TRBJ2-2; no firm D call. CDR1 MNHEY and CDR2 SMNVEV come from the germline V gene (reference sequence). V shed 2 bases and J shed 6 bases, with 13 bases lying between them. CDR3 length equals 15 residues. CDR3 nucleotide sequence: TGTGCCAGCAGTTTAATTGGCAGCCCGGCCGGGGAGCTGTTTTTT. This encodes CASSLIGSPAGELFF.

The chain carries TRBV5-1 and TRBJ2-5; D might be TRBD1 (5 bases). Germline CDR1 SGHRS, CDR2 YFSETQ. Trimming pared 3 bases from V and 2 bases from J, leaving 14 bases between. This CDR3 spans 15 amino acids. DNA for the CDR3: TGCGCCAGCAGCTCGCTTACAGGAGATCAAGAGACCCAGTACTTC. Its protein product is CASSSLTGDQETQYF.

The chain links TRBV28 to TRBJ2-7; 8 bases map to TRBD2. Trimming at V came to 1 base and at J to 4 bases, leaving 6 bases not matched to a gene. The CDR3 is 15 residues long. Germline CDR1 and CDR2: MDHEN and SYDVKM. This chain's CDR3 is CASSLSGGALYEQYF. In DNA form, the CDR3 reads TGTGCCAGCAGTTTATCGGGAGGGGCGCTTTACGAGCAGTACTTC.

About this clone: A read error may produce the germline difference seen at one junction end. The V and J genes are TRBV7-7 and TRBJ2-1; 8 nucleotides line up with TRBD2. This CDR3 is 15 amino acids long. Germline loops: CDR1 SSHAT, CDR2 FNYEAQ (reference sequence). CDR3 amino acids: CASSLGGGSYNEQFF. The CDR3 coding sequence is TGTGCTAGCAGCCTCGGGGGGGGCTCCTACAATGAGCAGTTCTTC.

The CDR3 nucleotides read TGTGCCAGCAGCGCTACTAATTCCAACTACGAGCAGTACTTC. It specifies CASSATNSNYEQYF. The chain uses TRBV6-5 and TRBJ2-7; no reliable D call. The V gene's germline CDR1 is MNHEY and CDR2 SVGAGI. The V end lost 6 bases, the J end lost 3 bases, and 15 bases lay between the germline ends. The CDR3 spans 14 residues.

The chain carries TRBV7-9 and TRBJ2-1, with 7 bases identical to TRBD1. The CDR3 is 15 residues long. V was pared by 5 bases and J by 1 base, with 5 bases of the junction left unmatched. The germline gives CDR1 SEHNR, CDR2 FQNEAQ (reference sequence). The CDR3, as DNA: TGTGCCAGCAGCCGGGCAGGGGGTTCCTACAATGAGCAGTTCTTC. Translating gives CASSRAGGSYNEQFF.

V and J are TRBV11-3 and TRBJ2-1; 9 nucleotides line up with TRBD2. This CDR3 region has 15 residues. Germline values: CDR1 SGHNT, CDR2 YENEEA. The J segment lost 4 bases and the V segment lost 4 bases, leaving 5 bases of the junction unmatched. This CDR3 reads CASSSTSGRYNEQFF. The CDR3 DNA reads TGTGCCAGCAGCTCGACTAGCGGCAGATACAATGAGCAGTTCTTC.

The rearrangement joins TRBV27 to TRBJ1-5; possibly TRBD1 for D (5 bases). This CDR3 is built from 14 residues. Germline V lookup: CDR1 MNHEY, CDR2 SMNVEV (reference sequence). The ends were cut back, 8 bases at V and 2 bases at J, with 13 bases in the middle. The CDR3 DNA reads as TGTGCCAGCCTGGGACGTATCGGCAATCAGCCCCAGCATTTT. As protein: CASLGRIGNQPQHF.

This chain connects TRBV12-5 to TRBJ2-1; perhaps TRBD2 as D (5 bases). This CDR3 region has 14 residues. V lost 5 bases and J lost 7, with 15 bases in between. Germline CDR1 reads LGHNT; CDR2 reads FRNRAP. The CDR3 DNA sequence: TGTGCTAGTGGTCTAGGACTTGTAGCTAATGAGCAGTTCTTC. As protein: CASGLGLVANEQFF.

The chain employs TRBV28 and TRBJ1-6; D is unclear. This CDR3 contains 15 residues. Between the trimmed V and J ends, which lost 1 base and 8 bases, there was a span of 12 bases. Germline-derived CDR1 and CDR2 are MDHEN and SYDVKM. The CDR3 region is CASSLLKTGDSPLHF. The CDR3 nucleotides read TGTGCCAGCAGTTTATTAAAGACGGGAGATTCACCCCTCCACTTT.

The chain recombines TRBV6-7 with TRBJ2-1; tentatively, D is TRBD2 (5 bases). TRBV6-7 is treated as an ORF (open reading frame) with a function not yet certain. The CDR3 is made up of 16 amino acids. V was pared by 0 bases and J by 3 bases, with 12 bases between. The CDR3 region has the DNA TGTGCCAGCAGTTACTCTCCCGAGGGCGACTACAATGAGCAGTTCTTC. Protein sequence: CASSYSPEGDYNEQFF.

CDR3 nucleotide sequence: TGTGCCAGCAGCCCCAGGGGCAGGTACTCTGGAAACACCATATATTTT. It specifies CASSPRGRYSGNTIYF. The V and J genes are TRBV28 and TRBJ1-3; TRBD1 might be the D (6 bases). The CDR3 has 16 amino acids. Trimming shortened V by 6 bases and J by 0 bases, and 15 bases separated the two germline ends. Germline CDR1 and CDR2: MDHEN and SYDVKM.

The chain combines TRBV28 with TRBJ2-5; D perhaps matches TRBD2 (5 bases). V lost 4 bases to trimming and J lost 5 bases, with 11 bases between them. This CDR3 comprises 13 residues. Germline loops: CDR1 MDHEN, CDR2 SYDVKM. This chain's CDR3 is CASSSRRPETQYF. The DNA of the CDR3 is TGTGCCAGCAGTTCGCGGAGGCCGGAGACCCAGTACTTC.

This sequence joins TRBV7-2 and TRBJ1-3; D is undetermined. The germline CDR1 and CDR2 sequences are SGHTA and FQGNSA. The CDR3 contains 16 residues. Trimming left V 4 bases short and J 0 bases short, with 13 bases between. Here the CDR3 DNA reads TGTGCCAGCAGCTCTAACAGTGGCCTCTCTGGAAACACCATATATTTT. As protein: CASSSNSGLSGNTIYF. Using reference TRBV7-2 and TRBJ1-3 for the parts outside the CDR3, the full variable domain is GAGVSQSPSNKVTEKGKDVELRCDPISGHTALYWYRQSLGQGLEFLIYFQGNSAPDKSGLPSDRFSAERTGGSVSTLTIQRTQQEDSAVYLCASSSNSGLSGNTIYFGEGSWLTVV.

This clone was detected once. The rearrangement links TRBV27 to TRBJ2-7; TRBD1 matches 11 bases. V was pared by 5 bases and J by 3 bases, with 3 bases of the junction left unmatched. Germline V gene lookup returns CDR1 MNHEY and CDR2 SMNVEV (reference sequence). This CDR3 is built from 14 residues. The CDR3 region has the DNA TGTGCCAGCAGTGCCGGGACAGGGGGCTACGAGCAGTACTTC. Amino acids: CASSAGTGGYEQYF.

The chain links TRBV5-8 to TRBJ1-2, with 10 positions matching TRBD1. V shed 0 bases, J shed 7 bases, and the junction held 3 bases outside the gene matches. CDR3 size: 14 residues. CDR1 is SGHTS and CDR2 is YDEGEE in the germline V gene. CDR3 sequence: CASSLGQGARGYTF. CDR3 DNA: TGTGCCAGCAGCTTGGGACAGGGGGCGCGTGGCTACACCTTC.

This rearrangement joins TRBV15 to TRBJ2-7, with D hard to call. Germline V CDR1 and CDR2: LNHNV, YYDKDF (reference sequence). This CDR3 region has 13 residues. The V end was cut by 3 bases, the J end by 2 bases, with 8 bases between. The CDR3 sequence is CATSSPEAYEQYF. CDR3 nucleotides: TGTGCCACCAGCAGCCCAGAAGCCTACGAGCAGTACTTC. Based on the CDR3 plus reference TRBV15 and TRBJ2-7, the full variable domain is DAMVIQNPRYQVTQFGKPVTLSCSQTLNHNVMYWYQQKSSQAPKLLFHYYDKDFNNEADTPDNFQSRRPNTSFCFLDIRSPGLGDTAMYLCATSSPEAYEQYFGPGTRLTVT.

The gene calls are TRBV28 and TRBJ1-1, with D perhaps matching TRBD1 (5 bases). Trimming removed 4 bases at V and 5 bases at J, with 17 bases between. CDR3 length: 15 amino acids. Germline V CDR1 and CDR2: MDHEN, SYDVKM. The CDR3 loop reads CASSSIRGGETEAFF. In DNA form, the CDR3 reads TGTGCCAGCAGTTCGATCCGGGGGGGGGAAACTGAAGCTTTCTTT. Full variable domain (remainder filled in from reference TRBV28 and TRBJ1-1): DVKVTQSSRYLVKRTGEKVFLECVQDMDHENMFWYRQDPGLGLRLIYFSYDVKMKEKGDIPEGYSVSREKKERFSLILESASTNQTSMYLCASSSIRGGETEAFFGQGTRLTVV.

This clone occurred once. V gene TRBV19 combines with J gene TRBJ1-5, with D perhaps matching TRBD1 (5 bases). Trimming removed 6 bases at V and 4 bases at J, with 10 bases between. In germline, CDR1 is LNHDA, CDR2 SQIVND (reference sequence). This CDR3 spans 13 amino acids. The CDR3 here is CASSSTENQPQHF. As DNA, the CDR3 is TGTGCCAGTAGCTCGACAGAAAATCAGCCCCAGCATTTT.

This chain joins TRBV29-1 and TRBJ2-1; D gene unclear. Per the germline V gene, CDR1 is SQVTM and CDR2 is ANQGSEA. Deletions cut 3 bases from V and 7 bases from J, with 10 bases between. CDR3 length: 12 residues. CDR3 DNA: TGCAGCGTTGAGGGTTTCGGGAATGAGCAGTTCTTC. It codes for CSVEGFGNEQFF.

The chain has TRBV7-2 and TRBJ1-2; unclear D gene. The V end was cut by 3 bases, the J end by 2 bases, with 7 bases between. The length of the CDR3 is 13 residues. Germline V CDR1 and CDR2: SGHTA, FQGNSA. The DNA of the CDR3 is TGTGCCAGCAGCTTGGTGGCGAACTATGGCTACACCTTC. Protein product: CASSLVANYGYTF.